Presented here are 20 T cell receptor beta chains from one specimen sequenced in a study of blood T cell repertoires in COVID-19. Sequencing was performed with immunoSEQ multiplex PCR; in TCRdb, only in-frame clones are kept and a portion is missing. The sample yields approximately 320,000 clones, approximately 85% seen once. The source material was peripheral blood. Receptors were obtained from a human donor in a cohort sampled during active COVID-19.

The chain recombines TRBV2 with TRBJ1-4; 8 nucleotides line up with TRBD1. CDR1 is SNHLY and CDR2 is FYNNEI in the germline V gene. The CDR3 extends over 14 amino acids. Unmatched junction bases numbered 7, after V lost 6 bases and J lost 7 bases. The CDR3 nucleotides read TGTGCCAGCAGCCCGGACAGGGTCGGTGAAAAACTGTTTTTT. Protein sequence: CASSPDRVGEKLFF.

V usage is TRBV18 and J usage is TRBJ1-1, with TRBD1 matching 7 bases. Germline-derived CDR1 and CDR2 are KGHSH and LQKENI. The CDR3 is made up of 15 amino acids. With V trimmed by 4 bases and J by 4 bases, 9 bases remained unmatched. As DNA, the CDR3 is TGTGCCAGCTCACAGGGCGGACAGGTGAGCACTGAAGCTTTCTTT. As protein: CASSQGGQVSTEAFF.

CDR3 loop: CASGQGGHEQYF. Here the CDR3 DNA reads TGTGCCAGTGGACAGGGCGGCCACGAGCAGTACTTC. This chain joins TRBV19 and TRBJ2-7; TRBD1 agrees at 8 bases. Germline V gene data show CDR1 as LNHDA and CDR2 as SQIVND (reference sequence). Trimming at V came to 8 bases and at J to 5 bases, leaving 5 bases not matched to a gene. There are 12 residues in the CDR3. Full variable domain (outside the CDR3, taken from reference TRBV19 and TRBJ2-7): DGGITQSPKYLFRKEGQNVTLSCEQNLNHDAMYWYRQDPGQGLRLIYYSQIVNDFQKGDIAEGYSVSREKKESFPLTVTSAQKNPTAFYLCASGQGGHEQYFGPGTRLTVT.

This chain connects TRBV5-1 to TRBJ1-1; D might be TRBD1 (6 bases). Germline V gene data show CDR1 as SGHRS and CDR2 as YFSETQ. This CDR3 has 14 amino acids. Trimming cost V 4 bases and J 3 bases, with 13 bases left between them. The CDR3 bases are TGCGCCAGCAGCCCCCGGACAGACGACACTGAAGCTTTCTTT. This encodes CASSPRTDDTEAFF.

This chain connects TRBV29-1 to TRBJ1-2; 8 bases match TRBD1. This CDR3 has 13 amino acids. Losses at the gene ends were 6 bases for V and 3 bases for J; bases not matched to a gene: 6. CDR1 and CDR2 from the germline V gene are SQVTM and ANQGSEA. Here the CDR3 DNA reads TGCAGCGTACAGGGGGGCGCTTACTATGGCTACACCTTC. This translates into CSVQGGAYYGYTF.

This sequence joins TRBV6-5 and TRBJ1-4; D unclear. Germline values: CDR1 MNHEY, CDR2 SVGAGI. V was pared by 6 bases and J by 6 bases, with 14 bases between. CDR3 size: 14 residues. DNA for the CDR3: TGTGCCAGCAGCTCAACCGGGAGCTATGAAAAACTGTTTTTT. As protein: CASSSTGSYEKLFF.

The genes are TRBV19 and TRBJ2-3; D might be TRBD1 (6 bases). V lost 5 bases and J lost 2, with 14 bases in between. Germline V gene data show CDR1 as LNHDA and CDR2 as SQIVND (reference sequence). This CDR3 comprises 15 residues. The CDR3 loop reads CASSSGTSNTDTQYF. The CDR3 region has the DNA TGTGCCAGTAGTTCCGGGACATCGAACACAGATACGCAGTATTTT.

The chain links TRBV24-1 to TRBJ2-2, with 7 bases that match TRBD2. Germline CDR1 reads KGHDR; CDR2 reads SFDVKD. The junction had 3 bases not matched to a gene; V was cut back by 0 bases and J by 3 bases. The CDR3 sequence is 16 residues long. The CDR3 reads CATSDLRGRDTGELFF. Written as DNA, the CDR3 is TGTGCCACCAGTGATTTGCGGGGGAGGGACACCGGGGAGCTGTTTTTT.

The chain combines TRBV11-1 with TRBJ2-5, with a weak D call TRBD1 (6 bases). Germline V CDR1 and CDR2: SGHAT, FQDESV (reference sequence). The CDR3 sequence is 12 residues long. V was shortened by 6 bases and J by 7 bases, with 12 bases between the two germline ends. In DNA form, the CDR3 reads TGTGCCAGCAGACAGGGCGACGGGACCCAGTACTTC. Translating gives CASRQGDGTQYF.

This chain uses TRBV19 with TRBJ1-4; D is possibly TRBD1 (6 bases). There are 14 residues in the CDR3. V dropped 4 bases and J dropped 4 bases, with 10 bases sitting between them. Germline V gene data show CDR1 as LNHDA and CDR2 as SQIVND (reference sequence). The CDR3 here is CASSRGQDNEKLFF. The CDR3 nucleotides read TGTGCCAGTAGTAGGGGACAAGATAATGAAAAACTGTTTTTT.

This clone was counted once. V is TRBV24-1 and J is TRBJ2-1; D perhaps matches TRBD1 (5 bases). The length of the CDR3 is 14 residues. Germline values: CDR1 KGHDR, CDR2 SFDVKD. Trimming took 4 bases from V and 5 from J, leaving 11 bases between them. CDR3 coding DNA: TGTGCCACCAGTGACCAGGGAATTAACAATGAGCAGTTCTTC. This translates into CATSDQGINNEQFF.

The chain couples TRBV9 to TRBJ2-2; 7 nucleotides agree with TRBD1. With V trimmed by 4 bases and J by 1 base, 4 bases remained unmatched. Germline CDR1 is SGDLS and CDR2 is YYNGEE. CDR3 length: 15 amino acids. The CDR3 reads CASSLTGRNTGELFF. The CDR3 DNA reads as TGTGCCAGCAGCTTGACAGGGAGGAACACCGGGGAGCTGTTTTTT.

This clone was recorded at least ten times. The genes are TRBV3-1 (or the pseudogene TRBV3-2) and TRBJ1-1; 9 nucleotides match TRBD1. The CDR3 spans 17 residues. Germline assignment: CDR1 LGHDT and CDR2 YNNKEL (reference sequence). With 3 bases clipped from V and 1 base from J, the junction kept 9 bases outside the gene matches. CDR3 residues: CASSHRIPGQGNTEAFF. DNA for the CDR3: TGTGCCAGCAGCCACCGAATACCGGGACAGGGGAACACTGAAGCTTTCTTT.

V usage is TRBV6-4 and J usage is TRBJ2-3; D remains unclear. CDR3 length: 13 amino acids. Trimming shortened V by 6 bases and J by 5 bases, and 12 bases separated the two germline ends. Germline V gene sequence: CDR1 MRHNA, CDR2 SNTAGT. The CDR3 DNA reads TGTGCCAGCAGCTTTTCAGTTGAAGATACGCAGTATTTT. Translating gives CASSFSVEDTQYF.

This clone has just one count. The rearrangement links TRBV5-6 to TRBJ1-2; D ambiguous. Germline values: CDR1 SGHDT, CDR2 YYEEEE. This CDR3 spans 15 amino acids. Trimming shortened V by 0 bases and J by 4 bases, and 13 bases separated the two germline ends. Here the CDR3 reads CASSLEYGGSYGYTF. The CDR3 DNA reads as TGTGCCAGCAGCTTGGAGTATGGAGGGAGCTATGGCTACACCTTC. The whole variable domain, filled in from reference TRBV5-6 and TRBJ1-2, reads DAGVTQSPTHLIKTRGQQVTLRCSPKSGHDTVSWYQQALGQGPQFIFQYYEEEERQRGNFPDRFSGHQFPNYSSELNVNALLLGDSALYLCASSLEYGGSYGYTFGSGTRLTVV.

As regards this clone: Different DNA sequences within this sample yield the same CDR3. The chain carries TRBV27 and TRBJ2-7; D is perhaps TRBD1 (6 bases). Trimming took off 5 bases at V and 3 bases at J, with 14 bases between the two ends. The CDR3 extends over 14 amino acids. Germline CDR1 MNHEY, CDR2 SMNVEV (reference sequence). In nucleotides, the CDR3 is TGTGCCAGCAGTCTCTCGACAGGAAACTACGAGCAGTACTTC. It codes for CASSLSTGNYEQYF.

The chain joins TRBV19 to TRBJ2-5; D perhaps matches TRBD2 (6 bases). Germline V gene lookup returns CDR1 LNHDA and CDR2 SQIVND (reference sequence). Trimming removed 8 bases at V and 2 bases at J, with 21 bases between. The CDR3 totals 16 residues. The CDR3 DNA is TGTGCCAGTTCCCCCGTTGGGGCGGGACTTCAAGAGACCCAGTACTTC. Its translation is CASSPVGAGLQETQYF.

This clone was observed a handful of times. This chain uses TRBV12-3 or TRBV12-4 with TRBJ1-2; no clear D. The V and J ends lost 3 bases and 7 bases respectively, with 6 bases between them. The CDR3 extends over 11 amino acids. The CDR3 is CASSFRSGYTF. The CDR3 nucleotides are TGTGCCAGCAGTTTTCGGAGTGGCTACACCTTC.

V gene TRBV11-2 combines with J gene TRBJ2-7; the match to TRBD1 covers 9 bases. The V and J ends lost 2 bases and 2 bases, in that order; junction bases with no gene match: 4. This CDR3 spans 15 amino acids. Germline CDR1 SGHAT, CDR2 FQNNGV. The CDR3 is CASSLTGGSPYEQYF. CDR3 sequence (DNA): TGTGCCAGCAGCTTAACAGGGGGCTCGCCCTACGAGCAGTACTTC.

The chain joins TRBV18 to TRBJ1-1; weak D call: TRBD1 (6 bases). Trimming shortened V by 2 bases and J by 4 bases, and 17 bases separated the two germline ends. The CDR3 has 16 amino acids. In germline, CDR1 is KGHSH, CDR2 LQKENI. In DNA, the CDR3 is TGTGCCAGCTCACCATCGGGACAAATGATAGGCACTGAAGCTTTCTTT. This sequence encodes CASSPSGQMIGTEAFF.